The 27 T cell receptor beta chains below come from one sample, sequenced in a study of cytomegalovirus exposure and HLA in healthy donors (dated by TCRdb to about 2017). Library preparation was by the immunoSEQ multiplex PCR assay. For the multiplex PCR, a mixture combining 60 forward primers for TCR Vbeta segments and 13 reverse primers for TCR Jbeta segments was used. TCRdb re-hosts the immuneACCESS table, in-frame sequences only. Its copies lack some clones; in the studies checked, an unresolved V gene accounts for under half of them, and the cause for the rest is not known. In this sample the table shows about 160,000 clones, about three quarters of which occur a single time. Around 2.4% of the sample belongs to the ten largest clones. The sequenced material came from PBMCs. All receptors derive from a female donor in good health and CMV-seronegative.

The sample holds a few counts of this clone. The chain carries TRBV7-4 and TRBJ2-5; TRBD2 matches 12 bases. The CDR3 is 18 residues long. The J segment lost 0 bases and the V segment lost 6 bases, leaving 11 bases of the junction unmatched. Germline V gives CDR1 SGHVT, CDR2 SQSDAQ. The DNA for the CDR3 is TGTGCCAGCAGACCTATTAACCGGACTAGCGGGGACCAAGAGACCCAGTACTTC. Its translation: CASRPINRTSGDQETQYF.

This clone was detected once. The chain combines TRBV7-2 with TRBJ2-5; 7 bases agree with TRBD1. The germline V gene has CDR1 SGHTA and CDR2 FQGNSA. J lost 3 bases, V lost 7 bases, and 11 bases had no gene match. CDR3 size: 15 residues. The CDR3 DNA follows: TGTGCCAGCAACCCCCAGGGGACAGCCAAAGAGACCCAGTACTTC. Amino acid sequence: CASNPQGTAKETQYF.

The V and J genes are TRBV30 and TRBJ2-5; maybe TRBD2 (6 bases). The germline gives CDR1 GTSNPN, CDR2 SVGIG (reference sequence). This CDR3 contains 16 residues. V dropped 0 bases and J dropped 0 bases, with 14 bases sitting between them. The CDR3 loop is CAWSVPPAGYQETQYF. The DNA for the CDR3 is TGTGCCTGGAGTGTCCCACCTGCGGGGTACCAAGAGACCCAGTACTTC.

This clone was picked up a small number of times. This CDR3 is CASSSRTEINEKLFF. CDR3 nucleotides: TGTGCCAGTAGTTCCCGGACAGAAATTAATGAAAAACTGTTTTTT. The chain combines TRBV19 with TRBJ1-4; a possible D gene is TRBD1 (6 bases). The length of the CDR3 is 15 residues. Trimming pared 5 bases from V and 4 bases from J, leaving 14 bases between. Per the germline V gene, CDR1 is LNHDA and CDR2 is SQIVND (reference sequence).

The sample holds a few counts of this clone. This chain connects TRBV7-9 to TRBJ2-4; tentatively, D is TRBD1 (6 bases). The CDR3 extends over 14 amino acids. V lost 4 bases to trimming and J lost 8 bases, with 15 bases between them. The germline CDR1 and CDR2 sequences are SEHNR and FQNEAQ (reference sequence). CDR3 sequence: CASSSEGRGDIQYF. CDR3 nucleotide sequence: TGTGCCAGCAGCTCAGAAGGCAGGGGAGACATTCAGTACTTC.

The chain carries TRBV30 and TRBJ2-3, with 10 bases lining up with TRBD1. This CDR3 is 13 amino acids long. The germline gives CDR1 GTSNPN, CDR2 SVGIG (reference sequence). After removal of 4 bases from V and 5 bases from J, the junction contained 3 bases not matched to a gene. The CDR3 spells CAWTDRGIDTQYF. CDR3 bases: TGTGCCTGGACGGACAGGGGGATAGATACGCAGTATTTT.

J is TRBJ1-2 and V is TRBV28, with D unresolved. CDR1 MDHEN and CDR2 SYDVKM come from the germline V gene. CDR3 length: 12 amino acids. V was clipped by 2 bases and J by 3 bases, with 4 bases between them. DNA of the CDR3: TGTGCCAGCAGTTTACTCCACTATGGCTACACCTTC. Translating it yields CASSLLHYGYTF.

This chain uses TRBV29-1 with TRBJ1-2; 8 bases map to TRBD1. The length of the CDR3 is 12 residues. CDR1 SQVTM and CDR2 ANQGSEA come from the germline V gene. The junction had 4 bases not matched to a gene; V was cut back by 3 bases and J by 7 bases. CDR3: CSVDGTGGGYTF. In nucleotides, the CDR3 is TGCAGCGTTGACGGGACAGGCGGTGGCTACACCTTC.

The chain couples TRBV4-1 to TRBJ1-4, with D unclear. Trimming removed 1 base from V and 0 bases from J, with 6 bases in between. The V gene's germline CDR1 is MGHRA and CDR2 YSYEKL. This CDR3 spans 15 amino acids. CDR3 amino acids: CASSQGGATNEKLFF. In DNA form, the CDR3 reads TGCGCCAGCAGCCAAGGCGGAGCAACTAATGAAAAACTGTTTTTT.

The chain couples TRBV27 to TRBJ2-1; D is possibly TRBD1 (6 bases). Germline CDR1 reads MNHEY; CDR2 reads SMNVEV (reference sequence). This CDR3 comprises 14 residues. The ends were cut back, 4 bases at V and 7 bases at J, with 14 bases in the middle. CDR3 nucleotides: TGTGCCAGCAGTTCTGGTTTCAGGGGTAATGAGCAGTTCTTC. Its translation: CASSSGFRGNEQFF.

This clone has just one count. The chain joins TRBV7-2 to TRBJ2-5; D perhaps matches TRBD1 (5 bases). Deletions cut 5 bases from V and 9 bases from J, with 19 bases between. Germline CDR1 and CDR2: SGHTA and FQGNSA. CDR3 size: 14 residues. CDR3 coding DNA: TGTGCCAGCAGCCCTGGGGCAGGGTTGATGGCCCAGTACTTC. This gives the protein CASSPGAGLMAQYF.

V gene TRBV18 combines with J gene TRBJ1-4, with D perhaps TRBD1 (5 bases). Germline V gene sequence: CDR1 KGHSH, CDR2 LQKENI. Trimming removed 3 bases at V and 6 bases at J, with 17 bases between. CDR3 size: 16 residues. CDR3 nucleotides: TGTGCCAGCTCACCGGGCCAGGGAATCGCTGATGAAAAACTGTTTTTT. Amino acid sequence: CASSPGQGIADEKLFF.

The CDR3 protein is CASRHTGTGSDEQYF. CDR3 bases: TGTGCCAGCAGGCATACCGGGACAGGGAGCGACGAGCAGTACTTC. The chain employs TRBV6-6 and TRBJ2-7, with TRBD1 matching 9 bases. Germline V CDR1 and CDR2: MNHNY, SVGAGI (reference sequence). Losses at the gene ends were 6 bases for V and 5 bases for J; bases not matched to a gene: 11. The CDR3 consists of 15 residues.

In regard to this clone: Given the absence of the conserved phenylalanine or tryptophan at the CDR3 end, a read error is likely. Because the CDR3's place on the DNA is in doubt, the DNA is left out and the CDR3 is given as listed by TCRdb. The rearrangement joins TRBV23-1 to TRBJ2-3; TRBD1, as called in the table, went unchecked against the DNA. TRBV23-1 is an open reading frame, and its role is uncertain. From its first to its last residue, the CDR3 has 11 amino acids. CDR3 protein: CASSQSPQGLS.

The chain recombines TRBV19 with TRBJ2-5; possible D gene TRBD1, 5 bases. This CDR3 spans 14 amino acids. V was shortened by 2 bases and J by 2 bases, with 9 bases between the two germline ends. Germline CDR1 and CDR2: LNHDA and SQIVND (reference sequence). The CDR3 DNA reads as TGTGCCAGTAGTATACAGGGATTTCAAGAGACCCAGTACTTC. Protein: CASSIQGFQETQYF.

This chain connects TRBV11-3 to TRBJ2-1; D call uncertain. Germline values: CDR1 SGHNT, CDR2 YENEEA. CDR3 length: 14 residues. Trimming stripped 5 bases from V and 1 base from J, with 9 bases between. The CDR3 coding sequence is TGTGCCAGCAGCCCCGACTCATCCTACAATGAGCAGTTCTTC. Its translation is CASSPDSSYNEQFF. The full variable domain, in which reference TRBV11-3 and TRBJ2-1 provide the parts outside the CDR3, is EAGVVQSPRYKIIEKKQPVAFWCNPISGHNTLYWYLQNLGQGPELLIRYENEEAVDDSQLPKDRFSAERLKGVDSTLKIQPAELGDSAVYLCASSPDSSYNEQFFGPGTRLTVL.

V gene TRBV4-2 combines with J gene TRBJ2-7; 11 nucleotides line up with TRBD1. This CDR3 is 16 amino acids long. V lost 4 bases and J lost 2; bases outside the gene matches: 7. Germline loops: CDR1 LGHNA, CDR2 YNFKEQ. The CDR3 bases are TGTGCCAGCAGCCGGAGCGGACAGGGGGCGACCTACGAGCAGTACTTC. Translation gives CASSRSGQGATYEQYF.

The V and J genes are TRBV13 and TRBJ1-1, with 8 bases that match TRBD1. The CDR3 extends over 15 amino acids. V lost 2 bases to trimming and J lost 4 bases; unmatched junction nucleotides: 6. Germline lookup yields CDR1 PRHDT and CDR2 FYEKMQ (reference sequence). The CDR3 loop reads CASSLLGTGGTEAFF. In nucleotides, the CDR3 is TGTGCCAGCAGCTTATTAGGGACAGGCGGCACTGAAGCTTTCTTT.

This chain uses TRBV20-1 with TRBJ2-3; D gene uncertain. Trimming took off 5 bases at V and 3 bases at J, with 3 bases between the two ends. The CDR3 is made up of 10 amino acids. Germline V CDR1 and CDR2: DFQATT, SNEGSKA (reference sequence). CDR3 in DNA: TGCAGTGCTCGGACAGATACGCAGTATTTT. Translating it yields CSARTDTQYF.

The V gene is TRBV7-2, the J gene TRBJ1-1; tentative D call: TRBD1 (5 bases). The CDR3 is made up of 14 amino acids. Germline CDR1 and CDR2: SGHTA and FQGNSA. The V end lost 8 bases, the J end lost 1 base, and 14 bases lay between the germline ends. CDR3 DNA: TGTGCCAGCGTTAGGGGCCAGTCGAACACTGAAGCTTTCTTT. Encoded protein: CASVRGQSNTEAFF.

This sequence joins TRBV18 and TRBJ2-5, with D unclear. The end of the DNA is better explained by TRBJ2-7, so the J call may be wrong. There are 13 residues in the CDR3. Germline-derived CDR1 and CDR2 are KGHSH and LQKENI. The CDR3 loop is CASSPDSRYEQYF. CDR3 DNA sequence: TGTGCCAGCTCACCAGATTCGAGATACGAGCAGTACTTC.

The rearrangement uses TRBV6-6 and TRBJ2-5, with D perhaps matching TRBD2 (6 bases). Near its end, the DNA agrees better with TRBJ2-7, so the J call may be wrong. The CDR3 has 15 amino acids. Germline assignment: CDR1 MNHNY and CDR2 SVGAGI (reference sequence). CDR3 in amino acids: CASSYSEGTTYEQYF. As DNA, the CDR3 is TGTGCCAGCAGTTACTCGGAGGGTACCACCTACGAGCAGTACTTC.

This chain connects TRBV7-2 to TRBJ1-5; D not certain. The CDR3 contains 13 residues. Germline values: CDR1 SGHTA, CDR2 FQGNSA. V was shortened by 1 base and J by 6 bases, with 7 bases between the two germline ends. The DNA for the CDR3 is TGTGCCAGCAGCTTAGTCGGAGGTCAGCCCCAGCATTTT. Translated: CASSLVGGQPQHF.

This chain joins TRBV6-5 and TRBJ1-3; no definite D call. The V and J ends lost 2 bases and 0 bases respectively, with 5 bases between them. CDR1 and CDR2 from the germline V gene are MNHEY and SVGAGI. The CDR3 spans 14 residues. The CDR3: CASSYELSGNTIYF. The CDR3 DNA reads TGTGCCAGCAGTTACGAGCTCTCTGGAAACACCATATATTTT.

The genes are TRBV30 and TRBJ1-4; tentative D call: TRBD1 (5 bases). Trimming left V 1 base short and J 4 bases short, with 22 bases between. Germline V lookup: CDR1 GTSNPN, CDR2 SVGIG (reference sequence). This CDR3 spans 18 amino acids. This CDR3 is CAWSDRFLLQAVNEKLFF. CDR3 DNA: TGTGCCTGGAGTGACCGGTTTCTTTTACAGGCGGTTAATGAAAAACTGTTTTTT. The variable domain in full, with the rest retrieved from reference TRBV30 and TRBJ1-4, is SQTIHQWPATLVQPVGSPLSLECTVEGTSNPNLYWYRQAAGRGLQLLFYSVGIGQISSEVPQNLSASRPQDRQFILSSKKLLLSDSGFYLCAWSDRFLLQAVNEKLFFGSGTQLSVL.

The CDR3 reads CASRRLAGGYNEQFF. The CDR3 DNA is TGTGCCAGCAGACGCTTAGCGGGGGGTTACAATGAGCAGTTCTTC. The chain carries TRBV6-6 and TRBJ2-1, with TRBD2 identical over 10 bases. CDR1 is MNHNY and CDR2 is SVGAGI in the germline V gene (reference sequence). The CDR3 extends over 15 amino acids. V trimming: 6 bases; J trimming: 4 bases; junction bases outside the gene matches: 6.

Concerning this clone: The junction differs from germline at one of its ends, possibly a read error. CDR3 sequence: CASFRAGPPDF. The CDR3 DNA sequence: TGTGCCAGCTTTCGAGCGGGCCCCCCCGACTTC. The rearrangement links TRBV28 to TRBJ2-7; weak D call: TRBD2 (6 bases). Germline V gives CDR1 MDHEN, CDR2 SYDVKM. The CDR3 has 11 amino acids. Full variable domain (outside the CDR3, taken from reference TRBV28 and TRBJ2-7): DVKVTQSSRYLVKRTGEKVFLECVQDMDHENMFWYRQDPGLGLRLIYFSYDVKMKEKGDIPEGYSVSREKKERFSLILESASTNQTSMYLCASFRAGPPDFGPGTRLTVT.